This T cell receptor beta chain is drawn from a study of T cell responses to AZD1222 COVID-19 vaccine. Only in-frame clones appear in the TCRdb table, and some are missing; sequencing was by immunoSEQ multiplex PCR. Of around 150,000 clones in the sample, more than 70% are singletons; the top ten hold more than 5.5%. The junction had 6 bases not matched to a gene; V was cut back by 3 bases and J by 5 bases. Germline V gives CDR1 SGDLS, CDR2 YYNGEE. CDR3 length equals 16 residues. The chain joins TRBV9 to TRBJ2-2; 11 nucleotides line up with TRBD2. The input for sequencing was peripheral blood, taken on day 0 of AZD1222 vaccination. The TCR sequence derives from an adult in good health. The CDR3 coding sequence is TGTGCCAGCAGCGCCATATTAGCGGGAGGGACCGGGGAGCTGTTTTTT. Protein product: CASSAILAGGTGELFF.